These 21 T cell receptor beta chains were sequenced from one sample in a study of blood T cells in healthy people across ages. Through a sample-barcoded 5' primer and a J-beta primer mix, a second PCR was run for roughly 7 to 11 cycles. One entry per CDR3 protein, called by TCRdb with MiXCR from the 5' RACE reads. The sample has 1 million to 1.2 million distinct CDR3 sequences, under 40% seen once. Sequenced: blood. These receptor sequences come from a man aged 18 to 30 in good health.

The chain couples TRBV27 to TRBJ2-4; TRBD2 agrees at 7 bases. The CDR3 has 17 amino acids. V gave up 4 bases and J gave up 0 bases; unmatched junction bases: 9. Germline lookup yields CDR1 MNHEY and CDR2 SMNVEV (reference sequence). The DNA of the CDR3 is TGTGCCAGCAGTTCCCCTAGCAGGGAGGGAGCCAAAAACATTCAGTACTTC. Encoded protein: CASSSPSREGAKNIQYF.

This clonotype was seen more than once but under ten times. The CDR3: CASRDTGGWDEKLFF. The CDR3 coding sequence is TGTGCCAGCAGGGATACAGGGGGCTGGGATGAAAAACTGTTTTTT. The V call is TRBV28, the J call TRBJ1-4, with 9 bases fitting TRBD1. The trim removed 6 bases at V and 6 bases at J, leaving 8 bases unmatched. The CDR3 contains 15 residues. Germline-derived CDR1 and CDR2 are MDHEN and SYDVKM.

This clonotype was detected only a few times. The chain employs TRBV6-5 and TRBJ1-2; D call uncertain. In germline, CDR1 is MNHEY, CDR2 SVGAGI. This CDR3 contains 15 residues. V lost 0 bases, J lost 5 bases, and 13 bases lay in between. The CDR3 DNA reads as TGTGCCAGCAGTTACTCGACGGACGTCGGGTATGGCTACACCTTC. Amino acids: CASSYSTDVGYGYTF.

In this sample, this clonotype turned up a few times. The chain joins TRBV7-9 to TRBJ1-6; D is perhaps TRBD1 (6 bases). The V and J ends lost 4 bases and 6 bases respectively, with 16 bases between them. This CDR3 has 16 residues. Germline V gene data show CDR1 as SEHNR and CDR2 as FQNEAQ (reference sequence). This chain's CDR3 is CASSSLTGIGNSPLHF. CDR3 in DNA: TGTGCCAGCAGCTCCCTCACAGGGATTGGTAATTCACCCCTCCACTTT.

The sample holds a few counts of this clonotype. The chain's CDR3 is CASSQGIQASKVDTQYF. DNA of the CDR3: TGCGCCAGCAGCCAAGGTATACAGGCTAGTAAGGTTGATACGCAGTATTTT. This chain links TRBV4-3 with TRBJ2-3, with a possible D match to TRBD1 (5 bases). There are 17 residues in the CDR3. The germline gives CDR1 LGHNA, CDR2 YSLEER. With 1 base removed from V and 6 bases from J, the gap between germline ends came to 20 bases.

This clonotype was picked up a small number of times. This sequence joins TRBV5-4 and TRBJ2-5; 11 bases match TRBD2. V shed 2 bases, J shed 13 bases, and the junction held 13 bases outside the gene matches. This CDR3 comprises 15 residues. Germline V lookup: CDR1 SGHNT, CDR2 YYREEE (reference sequence). The CDR3 bases are TGTGCCAGCAGCTTTGCTAGCGGGGGGCCAGGGGTACGGTACTTC. It is translated as CASSFASGGPGVRYF.

This clonotype has a single count. The chain recombines TRBV9 with TRBJ1-2; 8 bases map to TRBD1. The ends lost 0 bases at V and 3 bases at J; junction bases unmatched: 13. CDR1 and CDR2 from the germline V gene are SGDLS and YYNGEE. This CDR3 is built from 18 residues. The CDR3 spells CASSVVGGRGLSDYGYTF. CDR3 DNA: TGTGCCAGCAGCGTAGTTGGGGGCAGGGGGCTTAGTGACTATGGCTACACCTTC.

With respect to this clonotype: One junction end disagrees with the germline gene, perhaps due to a read error. The chain uses TRBV5-1 and TRBJ1-2; 7 positions agree with TRBD1. Germline V gives CDR1 SGHRS, CDR2 YFSETQ. The CDR3 contains 19 residues. For the CDR3, the DNA is TGCGCCAGCAGCCCCGAATTTAACAGGGGTCCAGGTGCGAACTATGGCTGCACCTTC. This translates into CASSPEFNRGPGANYGCTF.

Regarding this clonotype: One end of the junction varies from germline; a read error may be responsible. The rearrangement uses TRBV14 and TRBJ2-3, with 7 bases that match TRBD1. From germline, CDR1 is SGHDN and CDR2 FVKESK. The CDR3 has 15 amino acids. CDR3 protein: CVSSQGDSLTDTQYF. The DNA of the CDR3 is TGTGTCAGCAGCCAAGGGGACAGCCTCACAGATACGCAGTATTTT. The variable domain in full, with the rest retrieved from reference TRBV14 and TRBJ2-3, is EAGVTQFPSHSVIEKGQTVTLRCDPISGHDNLYWYRRVMGKEIKFLLHFVKESKQDESGMPNNRFLAERTGGTYSTLKVQPAELEDSGVYFCVSSQGDSLTDTQYFGPGTRLTVL.

The chain couples TRBV7-9 to TRBJ1-2; 8 nucleotides align to TRBD1. This CDR3 spans 13 amino acids. The V segment lost 10 bases and the J segment 6 bases; nucleotides outside the gene matches: 10. The germline CDR1 and CDR2 sequences are SEHNR and FQNEAQ (reference sequence). Here the CDR3 DNA reads TGTGCCATGCAGGGGGCGATCGGCCATGGCTACACCTTC. Amino acids: CAMQGAIGHGYTF.

The chain couples TRBV20-1 to TRBJ1-2, with unresolved D. Deletions cut 5 bases from V and 10 bases from J, with 17 bases between. The CDR3 is 12 amino acids. Germline assignment: CDR1 DFQATT and CDR2 SNEGSKA (reference sequence). The chain's CDR3 is CSAGSDVGDYTF. CDR3 nucleotides: TGCAGTGCTGGGTCGGACGTGGGCGACTACACCTTC.

V gene TRBV20-1 combines with J gene TRBJ1-6; a weak D match, TRBD1 (6 bases). Germline lookup yields CDR1 DFQATT and CDR2 SNEGSKA (reference sequence). V was trimmed by 2 bases and J by 10 bases, leaving 15 bases between them. The CDR3 has 14 amino acids. The CDR3 reads CSARIDLGHSPLHF. As DNA, the CDR3 is TGCAGTGCTAGAATTGATCTGGGACACTCACCCCTCCACTTT.

This chain links TRBV6-2 or TRBV6-3 with TRBJ2-7; TRBD2 might be the D (7 bases). The CDR3 is 15 amino acids. V dropped 6 bases and J dropped 3 bases, with 18 bases sitting between them. Per germline, CDR1 MNHEY and CDR2 SVGEGT. CDR3 protein: CASSWGGGRNYEQYF. CDR3 nucleotide sequence: TGTGCCAGCAGCTGGGGAGGGGGACGTAACTACGAGCAGTACTTC.

This clonotype was observed a few times. This chain uses TRBV6-2 or TRBV6-3 with TRBJ1-1; a weak D match, TRBD1 (6 bases). V was clipped by 6 bases and J by 5 bases, with 16 bases between them. Germline V gene data show CDR1 as MNHEY and CDR2 as SVGEGT. This CDR3 region has 14 residues. The CDR3 protein is CASRAPGRGTEAFF. In DNA form, the CDR3 reads TGTGCCAGCAGGGCACCAGGGAGGGGGACTGAAGCTTTCTTT.

The chain carries TRBV6-5 and TRBJ2-2; D unresolved. Germline CDR1 and CDR2: MNHEY and SVGAGI. The length of the CDR3 is 16 residues. The V end was cut by 0 bases, the J end by 3 bases, with 11 bases between. The CDR3 DNA is TGTGCCAGCAGTTACTCAACCCGGTCCTACACCGGGGAGCTGTTTTTT. It encodes CASSYSTRSYTGELFF.

The sample holds a few counts of this clonotype. The chain carries TRBV20-1 and TRBJ1-2; D unclear. Looked up from germline, CDR1 is DFQATT and CDR2 is SNEGSKA (reference sequence). V shed 3 bases and J shed 2 bases, with 13 bases lying between them. The length of the CDR3 is 14 residues. The CDR3 nucleotides are TGCAGTGCTAGTAGAGGTGCGGTGAACTATGGCTACACCTTC. Translating it yields CSASRGAVNYGYTF.

This clonotype showed up just a few times. The chain recombines TRBV20-1 with TRBJ1-6; D is unclear. The CDR3 consists of 13 residues. Germline V gene sequence: CDR1 DFQATT, CDR2 SNEGSKA (reference sequence). V lost 5 bases and J lost 1, with 6 bases in between. The CDR3 here is CSAVPSYNSPLHF. The CDR3 DNA is TGCAGTGCTGTACCGTCCTATAATTCACCCCTCCACTTT.

This clonotype was counted many times. This chain uses TRBV12-3 or TRBV12-4 with TRBJ1-2, with D tentatively TRBD1 (6 bases). The CDR3 runs 12 residues. V was trimmed by 6 bases and J by 3 bases, leaving 8 bases between them. The CDR3 loop reads CASRQGYYGYTF. CDR3 DNA: TGTGCCAGCAGACAGGGCTACTATGGCTACACCTTC.

For the CDR3, the DNA is TGTGCCAGCAGTTATTCCGACAGGACCCATGAGCAGTTCTTC. Translation: CASSYSDRTHEQFF. The V call is TRBV6-5, the J call TRBJ2-1, with a possible D match to TRBD1 (6 bases). With 3 bases removed from V and 8 bases from J, the gap between germline ends came to 14 bases. Looked up from germline, CDR1 is MNHEY and CDR2 is SVGAGI. The CDR3 is 14 residues long.

This clonotype has a handful of counts. The V gene is TRBV7-2, the J gene TRBJ1-2, with D possibly TRBD1 on 6 matching bases. The CDR3 loop spans 15 amino acids. Per the germline V gene, CDR1 is SGHTA and CDR2 is FQGNSA. V lost 5 bases to trimming and J lost 1 base, with 14 bases between them. The CDR3 DNA sequence: TGTGCCAGCAGCCACGGGACACGCAGTAACTATGGCTACACCTTC. This codes for CASSHGTRSNYGYTF. The full variable domain, its missing parts supplied by reference TRBV7-2 and TRBJ1-2, is GAGVSQSPSNKVTEKGKDVELRCDPISGHTALYWYRQSLGQGLEFLIYFQGNSAPDKSGLPSDRFSAERTGGSVSTLTIQRTQQEDSAVYLCASSHGTRSNYGYTFGSGTRLTVV.

Details on this clonotype: Germline and junction disagree at one end, which may indicate a read error. The V call is TRBV7-2, the J call TRBJ1-6; the match to TRBD1 covers 8 bases. Germline V gene lookup returns CDR1 SGHTA and CDR2 FQGNSA. This CDR3 comprises 15 residues. CDR3 DNA sequence: TGTGCCAGCAGCTTGACGACAGGGGTGGATTCACTCCTCCACTTT. Its translation is CASSLTTGVDSLLHF.